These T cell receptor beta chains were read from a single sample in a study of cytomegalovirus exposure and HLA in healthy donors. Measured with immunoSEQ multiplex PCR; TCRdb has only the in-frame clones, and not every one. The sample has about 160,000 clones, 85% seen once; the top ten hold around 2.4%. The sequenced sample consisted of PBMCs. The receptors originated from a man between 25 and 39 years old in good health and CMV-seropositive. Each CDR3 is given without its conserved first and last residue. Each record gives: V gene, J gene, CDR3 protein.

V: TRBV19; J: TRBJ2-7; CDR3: ASSIGTGNEQY
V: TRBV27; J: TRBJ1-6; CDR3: ASSRQGATYNSPLH
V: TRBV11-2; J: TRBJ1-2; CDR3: ASSFGLRDYGYT
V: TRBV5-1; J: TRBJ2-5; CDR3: ASSLAGLNGETQY
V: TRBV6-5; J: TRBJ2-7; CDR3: ASRSGPEGSYEQY
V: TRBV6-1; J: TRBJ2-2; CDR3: ASTLLRSNTGELF
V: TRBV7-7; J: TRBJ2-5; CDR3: ASSFGNQETQY
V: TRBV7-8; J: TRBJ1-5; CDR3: ASSLVGRAGSNQPQH
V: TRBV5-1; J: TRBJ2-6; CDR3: ASRAAALSGANVLT
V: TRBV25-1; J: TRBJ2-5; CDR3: ASSTLAGGETQY
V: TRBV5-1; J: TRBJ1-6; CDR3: ASSATGSSYNSPLH
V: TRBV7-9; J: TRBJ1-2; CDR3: ASSLQQSFYGYT
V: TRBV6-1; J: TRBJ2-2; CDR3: ASSGPGPENTGELF
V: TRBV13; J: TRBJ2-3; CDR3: ASSPGAGGTDTQY
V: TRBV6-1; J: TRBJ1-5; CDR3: ASSEGQGPTNQPQH
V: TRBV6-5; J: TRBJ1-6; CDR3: ASSYDRGENSPLH
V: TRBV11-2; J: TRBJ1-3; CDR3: ASSARTVGNTIY
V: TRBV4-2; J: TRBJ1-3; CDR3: ASSQDWGGGNTIY
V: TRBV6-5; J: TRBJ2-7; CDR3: ASTPGDSSYEQY
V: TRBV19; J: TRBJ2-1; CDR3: ASSPTSGEAGDEQF
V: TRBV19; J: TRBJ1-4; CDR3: ASRDRGRNEKLF
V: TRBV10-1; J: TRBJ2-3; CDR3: ASSESWGPRADTQY
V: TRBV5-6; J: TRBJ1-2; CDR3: ASSLAGREDGYT
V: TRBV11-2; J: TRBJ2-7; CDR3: ASSGAYEQY
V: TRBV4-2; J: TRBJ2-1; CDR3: ASSPATGISYNEQF
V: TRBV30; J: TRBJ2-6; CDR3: AWNKDTRSGANVLT
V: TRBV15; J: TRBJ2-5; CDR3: ATSRGQGGRETQY
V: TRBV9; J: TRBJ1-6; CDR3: ASSVKTDNSPLH
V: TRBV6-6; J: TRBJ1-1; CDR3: ASSYSAQNTEAF
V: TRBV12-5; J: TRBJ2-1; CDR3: ASGPPTGSVYNEQF
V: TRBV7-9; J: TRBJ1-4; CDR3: ASSLGTAGGRQGLF
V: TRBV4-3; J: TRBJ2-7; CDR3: ASSPRSYGYEQY
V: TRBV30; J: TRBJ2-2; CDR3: AWAMWAAGTSGAGELF
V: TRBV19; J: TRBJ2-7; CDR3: ASIGRGRGTYEQY
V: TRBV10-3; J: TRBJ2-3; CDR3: AITNPEASGTDTQY
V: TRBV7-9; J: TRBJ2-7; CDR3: ASSHPGTSGGELYEQY
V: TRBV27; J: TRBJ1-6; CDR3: ASTPSAGAYSPLH
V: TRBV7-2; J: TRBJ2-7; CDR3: ASSSGTSGGAVY
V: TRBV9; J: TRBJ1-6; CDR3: ASSVGGTGYNSPLH